This record concerns one TCR beta chain sequence. The Seattle patients joined while their infection was active and were tracked longitudinally afterward. The source of the sample is a study of blood T cell repertoires in COVID-19. Overall study context: Acute and convalescent COVID-19 specimens originated in the United States, Italy and Spain. T cells, B-cell-depleted T cells, or PBMCs provided the cDNA or gDNA that served as material.

The CDR3 totals 15 residues. Trimming shortened V by 3 bases and J by 3 bases, and 9 bases separated the two germline ends. Germline V CDR1 and CDR2: MDHEN, SYDVKM. Sequencing used immunoSEQ multiplex PCR; TCRdb keeps in-frame clones, though not all of them. The repertoire holds 250,000 to 350,000 clones, with roughly 90% as singletons. This clonotype originated in a woman in her thirties with COVID-19, enrolled during active disease. Sequenced input: peripheral blood. The chain joins TRBV28 to TRBJ2-6; tentative D call: TRBD1 (5 bases). CDR3 sequence: CASSLVGLGANVLTF. CDR3 DNA sequence: TGTGCCAGCAGTTTGGTGGGGCTTGGGGCCAACGTCCTGACTTTC. The variable domain in full, completed from reference TRBV28 and TRBJ2-6, reads DVKVTQSSRYLVKRTGEKVFLECVQDMDHENMFWYRQDPGLGLRLIYFSYDVKMKEKGDIPEGYSVSREKKERFSLILESASTNQTSMYLCASSLVGLGANVLTFGAGSRLTVL.